This TCR beta chain appears in the sequencing data of a study of CD8 T cells in acute hepatitis C reinfection. Specified time point: acute HCV infection, within 168 days of estimated infection date. Sequencing of hepatitis C virus-specific cells was done ex vivo rather than after in vitro expansion. The table came from immunoSEQ multiplex PCR; TCRdb's copy has only in-frame clones and leaves some out. The sample gives roughly 4,200 clones, around 40% of which show up once; 8.7% is in the top ten. Germline V CDR1 and CDR2: LGHNA, YSLEER. The V and J ends lost 0 bases and 5 bases, in that order; junction bases with no gene match: 7. This CDR3 region has 18 residues. Study conclusions and caveats: All groups preferentially used TRBV04 and TRBV06, which was not due to overrepresentation in the naive pool. One of thirteen outcome-independent public clonotypes used V04-02/J02-02.

This clone turned up a few times. The TCR was taken from a man aged 30-40 years with chronic hepatitis C. The rearrangement links TRBV4-3 to TRBJ2-1, with 13 bases fitting TRBD2. Sample: HCV NS3-1073 tetramer-sorted CD8+ T cells from PBMCs, taken during acute infection. The CDR3 sequence is CASSQEPGLAGANNEQFF. The CDR3 DNA follows: TGCGCCAGCAGCCAAGAGCCCGGACTAGCGGGGGCCAACAATGAGCAGTTCTTC.